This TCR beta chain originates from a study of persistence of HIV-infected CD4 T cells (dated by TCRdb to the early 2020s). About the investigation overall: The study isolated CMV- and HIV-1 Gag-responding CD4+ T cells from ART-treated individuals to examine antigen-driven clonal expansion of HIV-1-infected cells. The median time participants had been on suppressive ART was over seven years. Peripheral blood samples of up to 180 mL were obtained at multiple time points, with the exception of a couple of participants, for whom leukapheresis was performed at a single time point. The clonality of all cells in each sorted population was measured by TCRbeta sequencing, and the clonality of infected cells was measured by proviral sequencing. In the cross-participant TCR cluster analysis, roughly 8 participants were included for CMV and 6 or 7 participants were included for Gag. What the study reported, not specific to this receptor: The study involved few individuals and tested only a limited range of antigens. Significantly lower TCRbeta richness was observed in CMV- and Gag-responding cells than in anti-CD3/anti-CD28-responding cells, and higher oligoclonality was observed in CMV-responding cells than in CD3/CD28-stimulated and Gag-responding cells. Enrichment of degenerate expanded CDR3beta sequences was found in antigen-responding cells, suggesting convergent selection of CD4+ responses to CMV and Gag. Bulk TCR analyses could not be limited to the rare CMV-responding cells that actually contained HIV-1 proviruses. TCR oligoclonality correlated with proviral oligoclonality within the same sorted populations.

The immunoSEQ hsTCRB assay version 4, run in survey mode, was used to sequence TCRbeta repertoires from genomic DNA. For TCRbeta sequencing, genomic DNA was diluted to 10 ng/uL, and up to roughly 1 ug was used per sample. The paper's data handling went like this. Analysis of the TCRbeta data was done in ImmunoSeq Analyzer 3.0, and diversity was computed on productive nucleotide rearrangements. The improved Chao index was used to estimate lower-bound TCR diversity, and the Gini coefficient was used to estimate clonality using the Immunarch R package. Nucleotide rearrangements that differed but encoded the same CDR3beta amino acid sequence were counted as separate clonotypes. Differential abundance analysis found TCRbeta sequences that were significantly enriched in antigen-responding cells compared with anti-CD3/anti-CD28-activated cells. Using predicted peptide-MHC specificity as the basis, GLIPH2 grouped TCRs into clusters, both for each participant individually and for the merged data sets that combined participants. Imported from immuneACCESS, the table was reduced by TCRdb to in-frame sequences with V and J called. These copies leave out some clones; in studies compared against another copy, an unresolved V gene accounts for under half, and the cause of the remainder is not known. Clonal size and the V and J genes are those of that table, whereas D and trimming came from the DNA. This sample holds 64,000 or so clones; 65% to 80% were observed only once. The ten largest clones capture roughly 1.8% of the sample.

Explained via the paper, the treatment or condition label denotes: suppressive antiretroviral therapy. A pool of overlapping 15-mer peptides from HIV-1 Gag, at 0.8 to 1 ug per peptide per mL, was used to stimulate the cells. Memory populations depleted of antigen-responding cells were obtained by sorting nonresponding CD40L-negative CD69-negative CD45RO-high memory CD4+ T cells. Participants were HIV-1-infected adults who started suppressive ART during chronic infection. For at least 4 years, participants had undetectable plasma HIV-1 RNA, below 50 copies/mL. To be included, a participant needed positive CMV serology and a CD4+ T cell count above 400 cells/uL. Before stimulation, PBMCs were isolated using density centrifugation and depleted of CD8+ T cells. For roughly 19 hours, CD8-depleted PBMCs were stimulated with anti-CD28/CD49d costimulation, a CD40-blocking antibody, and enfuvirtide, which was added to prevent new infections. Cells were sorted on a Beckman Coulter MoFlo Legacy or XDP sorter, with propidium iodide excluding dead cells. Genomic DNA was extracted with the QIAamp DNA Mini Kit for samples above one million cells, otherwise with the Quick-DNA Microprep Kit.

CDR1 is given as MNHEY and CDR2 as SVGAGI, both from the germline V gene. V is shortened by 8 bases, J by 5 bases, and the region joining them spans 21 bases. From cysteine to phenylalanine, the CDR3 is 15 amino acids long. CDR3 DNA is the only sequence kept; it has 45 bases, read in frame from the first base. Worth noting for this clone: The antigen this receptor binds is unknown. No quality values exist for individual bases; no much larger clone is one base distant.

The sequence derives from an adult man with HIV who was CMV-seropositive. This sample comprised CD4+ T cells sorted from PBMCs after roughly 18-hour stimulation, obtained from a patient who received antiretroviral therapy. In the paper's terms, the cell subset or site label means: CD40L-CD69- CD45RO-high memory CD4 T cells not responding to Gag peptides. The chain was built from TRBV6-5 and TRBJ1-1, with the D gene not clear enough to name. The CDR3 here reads CASGGLLGGGTEAFF. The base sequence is TGTGCCAGCGGCGGACTCCTAGGTGGTGGGACTGAAGCTTTCTTT.